This record covers a single T cell receptor (beta chain). Its antigen is as yet unknown. CDR1 and CDR2 from the germline V gene are MNHGY and SVAAGI. Germline trimming cut 7 bases from V and 5 bases from J; bases unmatched to any gene: 10. The length of the CDR3 is 14 residues. The data originate from a study of T cells in Graves' hyperthyroidism and ophthalmopathy. Study-level points and caveats: For ophthalmopathy, model prediction preceded onset by a median about 6.2 months.

RNA transcripts gave rise to amplified TCR beta CDR3 regions. HTBI primers were used for first-round RT-PCR of the TCR CDR3. TCRdb re-derived calls from the multiplex PCR reads in MiXCR, one entry per CDR3 protein. The sample lists about 130,000 distinct CDR3 sequences; over 20% were seen once. V gene TRBV6-9 combines with J gene TRBJ2-7; TRBD1 agrees at 8 bases. The TCR comes from a woman aged 45 to 65 with Graves' hyperthyroidism that later progressed to Graves' ophthalmopathy. The sequencing sample was made of blood. CDR3 in DNA: TGTGCCAGCACTTCAAAGACAGGGGAGAACGAGCAGTACTTC. Protein product: CASTSKTGENEQYF.